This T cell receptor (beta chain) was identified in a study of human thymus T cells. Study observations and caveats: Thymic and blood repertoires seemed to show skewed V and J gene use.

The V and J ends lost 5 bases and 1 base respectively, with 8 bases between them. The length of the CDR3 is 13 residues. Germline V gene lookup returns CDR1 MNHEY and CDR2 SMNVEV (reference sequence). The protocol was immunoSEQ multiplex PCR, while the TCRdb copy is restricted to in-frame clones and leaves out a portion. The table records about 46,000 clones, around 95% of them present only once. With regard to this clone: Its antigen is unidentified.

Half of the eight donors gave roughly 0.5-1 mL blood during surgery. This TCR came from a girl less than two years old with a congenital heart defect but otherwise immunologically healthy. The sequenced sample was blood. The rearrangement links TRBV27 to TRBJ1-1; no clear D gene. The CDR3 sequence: CASSVLRNTEAFF. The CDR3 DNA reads TGTGCCAGCAGTGTTCTAAGGAACACTGAAGCTTTCTTT.